A single sample gave rise to the 10 T cell receptor beta chains below, sequenced in a study of cytomegalovirus exposure and HLA in healthy donors. The PCR used 60 Vbeta and 13 Jbeta primers. Using immunoSEQ multiplex PCR, the repertoire was profiled, and TCRdb retains in-frame clones only, with some absent. The listing contains fewer than 200,000 clones. Material: PBMCs. Source of these receptors: a man aged 25 to 45 in good health and CMV-seronegative.

The chain carries TRBV5-4 and TRBJ2-1, with D possibly matching TRBD2 (6 bases). There are 15 residues in the CDR3. The V gene's germline CDR1 is SGHNT and CDR2 YYREEE (reference sequence). V lost 3 bases and J lost 6, with 16 bases in between. CDR3 loop: CASSSGGGPRNEQFF. CDR3 DNA: TGTGCCAGCAGCTCTGGGGGAGGACCGCGCAATGAGCAGTTCTTC. Combining the CDR3 with reference TRBV5-4 and TRBJ2-1 gives the whole variable domain ETGVTQSPTHLIKTRGQQVTLRCSSQSGHNTVSWYQQALGQGPQFIFQYYREEENGRGNFPPRFSGLQFPNYSSELNVNALELDDSALYLCASSSGGGPRNEQFFGPGTRLTVL.

The rearrangement uses TRBV5-6 and TRBJ2-1; D not certain. From germline, CDR1 is SGHDT and CDR2 YYEEEE. The CDR3 spans 16 residues. The germline V and J ends were trimmed by 4 bases and 0 bases, with 14 bases remaining between them. This CDR3 is CASSTTLFSSYNEQFF. As DNA, the CDR3 is TGTGCCAGCAGCACGACTCTCTTTAGCTCCTACAATGAGCAGTTCTTC. Using reference TRBV5-6 and TRBJ2-1 for the parts outside the CDR3, the full variable domain is DAGVTQSPTHLIKTRGQQVTLRCSPKSGHDTVSWYQQALGQGPQFIFQYYEEEERQRGNFPDRFSGHQFPNYSSELNVNALLLGDSALYLCASSTTLFSSYNEQFFGPGTRLTVL.

The rearrangement links TRBV4-3 to TRBJ2-7, with D unclear. Trimming took off 3 bases at V and 1 base at J, with 10 bases between the two ends. Germline V gives CDR1 LGHNA, CDR2 YSLEER. The CDR3 covers 14 residues. CDR3: CASSQEDWSYEQYF. Written as DNA, the CDR3 is TGCGCCAGCAGCCAGGAAGACTGGTCCTACGAGCAGTACTTC.

As regards this clone: Other DNA variants within this sample encode the same CDR3. This sequence joins TRBV29-1 and TRBJ2-2; D not certain. Germline values: CDR1 SQVTM, CDR2 ANQGSEA. The germline V and J ends were trimmed by 4 bases and 0 bases, with 6 bases remaining between them. The CDR3 extends over 13 amino acids. The CDR3 DNA reads TGCAGCGTTGGCGACACGAACACCGGGGAGCTGTTTTTT. Encoded protein: CSVGDTNTGELFF.

In DNA, the CDR3 is TGTGCCCTAATGGGGGGGGTATACACCGGGGAGCTGTTTTTT. It specifies CALMGGVYTGELFF. The rearrangement uses TRBV6-1 and TRBJ2-2; 7 bases match TRBD2. Unmatched junction bases numbered 9, after V lost 11 bases and J lost 3 bases. The CDR3 extends over 14 amino acids. The germline CDR1 and CDR2 sequences are MNHNS and SASEGT.

The rearrangement joins TRBV6-4 to TRBJ2-1; D is perhaps TRBD2 (6 bases). CDR3 length equals 14 residues. Germline CDR1 and CDR2: MRHNA and SNTAGT. V lost 4 bases, J lost 5 bases, and 12 bases lay in between. CDR3: CASSVGGFNNEQFF. In DNA form, the CDR3 reads TGTGCCAGCAGTGTTGGGGGGTTTAACAATGAGCAGTTCTTC.

The chain joins TRBV5-1 to TRBJ2-3; 9 positions agree with TRBD1. Germline lookup yields CDR1 SGHRS and CDR2 YFSETQ. Trimming cost V 4 bases and J 2 bases; bases outside gene matches: 8. The CDR3 totals 16 residues. The CDR3 DNA reads TGCGCCAGCAGCCGAGGACAGGGGTCGACCACAGATACGCAGTATTTT. This translates into CASSRGQGSTTDTQYF. Drawing the rest from reference TRBV5-1 and TRBJ2-3, the complete variable domain is KAGVTQTPRYLIKTRGQQVTLSCSPISGHRSVSWYQQTPGQGLQFLFEYFSETQRNKGNFPGRFSGRQFSNSRSEMNVSTLELGDSALYLCASSRGQGSTTDTQYFGPGTRLTVL.

The chain joins TRBV7-9 to TRBJ2-1, with no clear D. The CDR3 spans 13 residues. Germline V gene lookup returns CDR1 SEHNR and CDR2 FQNEAQ (reference sequence). Trimming took off 4 bases at V and 7 bases at J, with 11 bases between the two ends. The CDR3 bases are TGTGCCAGCAGCTCTAATTCCGGGAATGAGCAGTTCTTC. Amino acids: CASSSNSGNEQFF.

V is TRBV7-9 and J is TRBJ1-4; D is possibly TRBD1 (6 bases). The V end lost 4 bases, the J end lost 7 bases, and 13 bases lay between the germline ends. The CDR3 is 14 amino acids. Per germline, CDR1 SEHNR and CDR2 FQNEAQ (reference sequence). CDR3 nucleotide sequence: TGTGCCAGCAGCTACCGGGACAAGCTTGAAAAACTGTTTTTT. The encoded protein is CASSYRDKLEKLFF.

J is TRBJ2-1 and V is TRBV10-1; D is unclear. CDR3 length equals 13 residues. Germline-derived CDR1 and CDR2 are WNHNN and SYGVQD (reference sequence). V shed 4 bases and J shed 4 bases, with 8 bases lying between them. The chain's CDR3 is CASSAGWYNEQFF. The CDR3 DNA reads TGCGCCAGCAGTGCAGGCTGGTACAATGAGCAGTTCTTC.